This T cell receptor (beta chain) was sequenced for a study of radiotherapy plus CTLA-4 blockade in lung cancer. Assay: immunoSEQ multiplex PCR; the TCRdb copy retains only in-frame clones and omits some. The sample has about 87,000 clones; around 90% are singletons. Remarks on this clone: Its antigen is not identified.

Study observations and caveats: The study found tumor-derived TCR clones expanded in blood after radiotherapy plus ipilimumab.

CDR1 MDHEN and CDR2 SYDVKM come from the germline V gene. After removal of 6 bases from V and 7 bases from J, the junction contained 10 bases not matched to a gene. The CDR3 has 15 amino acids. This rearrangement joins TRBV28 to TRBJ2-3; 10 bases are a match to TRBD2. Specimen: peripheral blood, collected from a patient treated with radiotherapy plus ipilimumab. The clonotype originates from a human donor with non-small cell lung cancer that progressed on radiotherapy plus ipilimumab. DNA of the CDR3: TGTGCCAGCAGGGGACTAGCGCACATGGGGAATACGCAGTATTTT. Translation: CASRGLAHMGNTQYF.